These T cell receptor beta chains were read from a single sample in a study of regulatory T cells in long-lasting Graves disease. One entry per CDR3 protein results from TCRdb running MiXCR on the multiplex PCR reads. The sample has roughly 500,000 distinct CDR3 sequences, 11% to 15% seen once. These same data were also listed under a study on T cells in Graves' hyperthyroidism and ophthalmopathy.

The sequenced sample was peripheral blood mononuclear cells (PBMCs), obtained at new diagnosis, from a patient treated with antithyroid drugs. The source is a woman aged 50 to 60 with Graves disease. The conserved cysteine and the conserved F or W are not part of the CDR3 here. The order of the fields is V gene, CDR3 protein.

v_call: TRBV13
cdr3_aa: ASSSETGGIKETQY

v_call: TRBV9
cdr3_aa: ASSVEADTQY

v_call: TRBV7-3
cdr3_aa: ASSLVGRKAF

v_call: TRBV18
cdr3_aa: ASSSGLAGLNEQF

v_call: TRBV19
cdr3_aa: ASSISARTTGELF

v_call: TRBV10-3
cdr3_aa: AISSSTNRGGYT

v_call: TRBV5-6
cdr3_aa: ASSRTGGADGYT

v_call: TRBV7-9
cdr3_aa: ASSPTLAGGPQEELF

v_call: TRBV6-1
cdr3_aa: AGSHLEDNEQF

v_call: TRBV19
cdr3_aa: ASRPRDLSTDTQY

v_call: TRBV18
cdr3_aa: ASSPQGANEQF

v_call: TRBV6-1
cdr3_aa: ASSLGLNLNTEAF

v_call: TRBV25-1
cdr3_aa: ASSAEKGQGTPYTDTQY

v_call: TRBV9
cdr3_aa: ASSVARGDGTDTQY

v_call: TRBV18
cdr3_aa: ASSPPDTLGTEAF

v_call: TRBV6-2/TRBV6-3
cdr3_aa: ASSYPGTGGYEQY

v_call: TRBV20-1
cdr3_aa: SAPRFRTANTEAF

v_call: TRBV29-1
cdr3_aa: SVDGTSPGELF

v_call: TRBV5-1
cdr3_aa: ASSLSGETQY

v_call: TRBV2
cdr3_aa: ASSYPGTGYTDTQY

v_call: TRBV6-1
cdr3_aa: ASSESRDSTGNTEAF

v_call: TRBV2
cdr3_aa: ASSTGTTFYEQY

v_call: TRBV20-1
cdr3_aa: SARDGQNNEQF

v_call: TRBV5-1
cdr3_aa: ASTKSGTDTEAF

v_call: TRBV6-1
cdr3_aa: ASILIRDGANYGYT

v_call: TRBV7-6
cdr3_aa: ASSNGLAGSTTDTQY

v_call: TRBV12-3/TRBV12-4
cdr3_aa: ASRLGGRGEQF

v_call: TRBV6-2/TRBV6-3
cdr3_aa: ASSERSGANVLT

v_call: TRBV29-1
cdr3_aa: SVQTTEQF

v_call: TRBV20-1
cdr3_aa: SASGAGNQPQH

v_call: TRBV25-1
cdr3_aa: ASSELGQGWETQY

v_call: TRBV29-1
cdr3_aa: SVGVRETQY

v_call: TRBV6-1
cdr3_aa: ASSRGRMTEAF

v_call: TRBV28
cdr3_aa: ASRRWNEQF

v_call: TRBV10-3
cdr3_aa: AISADRQIYTEAF

v_call: TRBV7-9
cdr3_aa: ASSFAGTVVETQY

v_call: TRBV27
cdr3_aa: ASSLLGSGGSYNEQF

v_call: TRBV2
cdr3_aa: ASKAPQGFETQY

v_call: TRBV5-1
cdr3_aa: ASSLAHENTGELF

v_call: TRBV10-3
cdr3_aa: AISMREESTDTQY

v_call: TRBV28
cdr3_aa: ASSFSGFTEAF

v_call: TRBV30
cdr3_aa: AWTPGQGENQPQH

v_call: TRBV12-3/TRBV12-4
cdr3_aa: ASRSTGGNTIY

v_call: TRBV6-2/TRBV6-3
cdr3_aa: ASSLEEREAGDTQY

v_call: TRBV29-1
cdr3_aa: SVGGSYGEQY

v_call: TRBV19
cdr3_aa: ASSPPRTSGNNEQF

v_call: TRBV7-9
cdr3_aa: ASSKEGETQY

v_call: TRBV27
cdr3_aa: ASSWTGDTEAF

v_call: TRBV29-1
cdr3_aa: SVDRDQETQY

v_call: TRBV28
cdr3_aa: ASSSPFKNTEAF

v_call: TRBV20-1
cdr3_aa: SARDTQGIVYEQY